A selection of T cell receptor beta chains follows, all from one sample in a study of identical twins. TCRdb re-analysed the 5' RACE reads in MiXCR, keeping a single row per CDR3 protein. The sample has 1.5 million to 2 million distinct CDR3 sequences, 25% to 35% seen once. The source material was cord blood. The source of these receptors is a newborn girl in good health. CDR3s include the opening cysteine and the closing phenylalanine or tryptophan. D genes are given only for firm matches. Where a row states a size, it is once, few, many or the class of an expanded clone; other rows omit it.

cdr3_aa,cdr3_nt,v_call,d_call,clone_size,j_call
CASSLRRVYSSSYNEQFF,TGTGCCAGCAGCTTAAGGAGGGTGTACAGTAGCTCCTACAATGAGCAGTTCTTC,TRBV7-2,NA,NA,TRBJ2-1
CASSLASGLNTGELFF,TGTGCCAGCAGCTTGGCTAGCGGGCTGAACACCGGGGAGCTGTTTTTT,TRBV7-2,TRBD2,NA,TRBJ2-2
CASSLGQGEEYF,TGCGCCAGCAGCTTGGGGCAGGGGGAAGAGTACTTC,TRBV5-1,TRBD1,NA,TRBJ2-7
CASRLLNSPLHF,TGTGCCAGCAGGCTTCTCAATTCACCCCTCCACTTT,TRBV13,NA,few,TRBJ1-6
CASRQMETGDSGNNQPQHF,TGTGCCAGCAGGCAGATGGAGACAGGAGATTCGGGTAACAATCAGCCCCAGCATTTT,TRBV9,NA,few,TRBJ1-5
CASRPPQGAHTEAFF,TGTGCCAGCAGACCGCCCCAGGGGGCGCACACTGAAGCTTTCTTT,TRBV6-6,TRBD1,NA,TRBJ1-1
CATSDPNPGGLFKPQHF,TGTGCCACCAGTGATCCCAATCCAGGGGGCCTTTTTAAGCCCCAGCATTTT,TRBV24-1,TRBD1,few,TRBJ1-5
CASSQEGDRGVYEQYF,TGTGCCAGCAGCCAAGAGGGGGACAGGGGAGTGTACGAGCAGTACTTC,TRBV3-1,TRBD1,NA,TRBJ2-7
CASRIRVAENYGYTF,TGTGCCAGCAGGATTCGGGTCGCGGAGAACTATGGCTACACCTTC,TRBV6-1,NA,NA,TRBJ1-2
CASISRDRSSYEQYF,TGTGCCAGTATCTCCCGGGACAGGAGCTCCTACGAGCAGTACTTC,TRBV12-3/TRBV12-4,TRBD1,many,TRBJ2-7
CASSTRDRPYEQYF,TGTGCCAGCAGCACCCGGGACAGGCCCTACGAGCAGTACTTC,TRBV5-4,TRBD1,few,TRBJ2-7
CAISESSGTQKETQFF,TGTGCCATCAGTGAGTCTAGCGGGACCCAGAAAGAGACCCAGTTCTTC,TRBV10-3,TRBD2,once,TRBJ2-1
CASSYPRGRGFTEAFF,TGTGCCAGCAGTTACCCGAGGGGGAGGGGGTTCACTGAAGCTTTCTTT,TRBV6-6,NA,few,TRBJ1-1
CASSLTGSDEKLFF,TGTGCCAGCAGTTTAACGGGGTCGGATGAAAAACTGTTTTTT,TRBV27,NA,few,TRBJ1-4
CASTRPGEADTQYF,TGTGCCAGCACGAGGCCAGGGGAAGCAGATACGCAGTATTTT,TRBV2,NA,NA,TRBJ2-3
CASSSRTAMNTEAFF,TGTGCCAGCAGCTCCCGGACAGCCATGAACACTGAAGCTTTCTTT,TRBV11-1,NA,few,TRBJ1-1
CASSPSRTGKRTDTQYF,TGTGCCAGCAGCCCCTCCCGGACAGGGAAACGCACAGATACGCAGTATTTT,TRBV4-2,TRBD1,few,TRBJ2-3
CASRSDTSYEQYF,TGTGCCAGCAGGTCGGATACCTCCTACGAGCAGTACTTC,TRBV2,NA,NA,TRBJ2-7
CASSYDAGGYNEQYF,TGTGCCAGCAGTTACGATGCGGGAGGATACAATGAGCAGTACTTC,TRBV6-5,TRBD2,few,TRBJ2-5
CASSVDLGDGYTF,TGTGCCAGCAGCGTAGATTTAGGGGATGGCTACACCTTC,TRBV9,NA,NA,TRBJ1-2
CASSLVESEAFF,TGTGCCAGCAGTTTGGTGGAGTCTGAAGCTTTCTTT,TRBV28,NA,once,TRBJ1-1
CASSFSLAGDYNEQFF,TGTGCCAGCAGTTTTAGCCTAGCGGGGGACTACAATGAGCAGTTCTTC,TRBV12-3/TRBV12-4,TRBD2,NA,TRBJ2-1
CASSFRTVPYNEQYF,TGCGCCAGCAGCTTCCGGACTGTACCCTACAATGAGCAGTACTTC,TRBV5-1,NA,NA,TRBJ2-7
CSTPYDGSYEQYF,TGCAGTACTCCCTACGACGGCTCCTACGAGCAGTACTTC,TRBV20-1,NA,many,TRBJ2-7
CASMSGSTYEQYF,TGTGCCAGCATGTCGGGAAGCACCTACGAGCAGTACTTC,TRBV12-3/TRBV12-4,NA,NA,TRBJ2-7
CSAFGQGAYNSPLHF,TGCAGTGCTTTCGGACAGGGTGCCTATAATTCACCCCTCCACTTT,TRBV20-1,TRBD1,few,TRBJ1-6
CASSLAGGRPYGYTF,TGTGCCAGCAGCTTGGCAGGGGGCCGACCCTACGGCTACACCTTC,TRBV5-4,TRBD1,NA,TRBJ1-2
CASSQVLAGVVNEQFF,TGCGCCAGCAGCCAAGTTCTAGCGGGGGTGGTCAATGAGCAGTTCTTC,TRBV4-1,TRBD2,NA,TRBJ2-1
CASSLEQDTGELFF,TGTGCCAGCAGCTTGGAACAGGACACCGGGGAGCTGTTTTTT,TRBV5-4,NA,few,TRBJ2-2
CASSFSRGSGYTF,TGTGCCAGCAGTTTTAGTAGGGGAAGTGGCTACACCTTC,TRBV27,NA,few,TRBJ1-2
CSVEGDRAEQYF,TGCAGCGTTGAAGGGGACAGGGCCGAGCAGTACTTC,TRBV29-1,TRBD1,few,TRBJ2-7
CASSYSSGQGAVEQYF,TGTGCCAGCAGTTACTCGTCAGGACAGGGGGCGGTTGAGCAGTACTTC,TRBV6-6,TRBD1,NA,TRBJ2-7
CASTASGSPYEQYF,TGTGCCAGCACCGCTAGCGGCAGCCCCTACGAGCAGTACTTC,TRBV7-9,TRBD2,few,TRBJ2-7